These T cell receptor beta chains were read from a single sample in a study of identical twins. TCRdb processed the 5' RACE reads anew with MiXCR; each CDR3 protein has one entry. The sample lists under 250,000 distinct CDR3 sequences, approximately 11% occurring once. The same sample was also used in a study of yellow fever vaccine responses in identical twins.

Source material: memory (CD45RO+) T cells sorted from blood. These receptors all stem from a woman in her late teens or twenties in good health. The CDR3 runs from the conserved cysteine through the conserved F or W. A D gene is named only where the DNA matches it firmly. Size is omitted from some rows. Given values are once, few, many or a class for expanded clones.

size | length | D | J | V | CDR3 | DNA
many | 16 | . | TRBJ2-1 | TRBV5-1 | CASSLDGAPDYNEQFF | TGCGCCAGCAGCTTGGACGGGGCCCCCGATTACAATGAGCAGTTCTTC
many | 13 | . | TRBJ2-5 | TRBV7-3 | CASSLSRDETQYF | TGTGCCAGCAGCTTATCCAGGGATGAGACCCAGTACTTC
few | 14 | . | TRBJ2-7 | TRBV20-1 | CSAQDRNSLYEQYF | TGCAGTGCTCAAGACAGGAACTCCTTGTACGAGCAGTACTTC
. | 15 | . | TRBJ2-5 | TRBV21-1 | CASSTKRVAQETQYF | TGTGCCAGCAGCACTAAAAGGGTCGCCCAAGAGACCCAGTACTTC
. | 13 | . | TRBJ2-5 | TRBV24-1 | CATSQGGQETQYF | TGTGCCACCAGTCAAGGGGGGCAAGAGACCCAGTACTTC
. | 14 | . | TRBJ1-2 | TRBV12-3/TRBV12-4 | CASRHRRGDYGYTF | TGTGCCAGCAGACACCGTAGGGGCGACTATGGCTACACCTTC
few | 16 | TRBD1 | TRBJ2-1 | TRBV6-2/TRBV6-3 | CASSYLGTGSLNEQFF | TGTGCCAGCAGTTACCTCGGGACAGGGTCGTTGAATGAGCAGTTCTTC
. | 13 | . | TRBJ1-1 | TRBV7-2 | CASSATVNTEAFF | TGTGCCAGCAGCGCGACGGTGAACACTGAAGCTTTCTTT
. | 15 | . | TRBJ1-1 | TRBV19 | CARQNPGRTNTEAFF | TGTGCCAGGCAGAACCCGGGACGGACGAACACTGAAGCTTTCTTT
many | 13 | . | TRBJ2-4 | TRBV29-1 | CSVDTGPENIQYF | TGCAGCGTTGACACAGGGCCCGAAAACATTCAGTACTTC
few | 15 | . | TRBJ2-7 | TRBV6-5 | CASSYQSGTTYEQYF | TGTGCCAGCAGTTACCAGTCAGGAACAACCTACGAGCAGTACTTC
few | 15 | . | TRBJ2-3 | TRBV7-3 | CASSSSGLSTDTQYF | TGTGCCAGCAGCTCAAGCGGGCTTAGCACAGATACGCAGTATTTT
many | 13 | . | TRBJ2-7 | TRBV20-1 | CSARFSSTYEQYF | TGCAGTGCTAGGTTTTCTAGTACCTACGAGCAGTACTTC
many | 15 | TRBD2 | TRBJ2-3 | TRBV5-1 | CASSLAGVSTDTQYF | TGCGCCAGCAGCTTAGCGGGGGTCAGCACAGATACGCAGTATTTT
. | 15 | . | TRBJ2-2 | TRBV9 | CASSGGQPNTGELFF | TGTGCCAGCAGCGGCGGACAGCCGAACACCGGGGAGCTGTTTTTT
few | 13 | . | TRBJ2-2 | TRBV27 | CASSPPNTGELFF | TGTGCCAGCAGTCCCCCGAACACCGGGGAGCTGTTTTTT
few | 13 | . | TRBJ1-2 | TRBV14 | CASSLTRVDGYTF | TGTGCCAGCAGCCTAACGCGAGTGGACGGCTACACCTTC
few | 14 | . | TRBJ2-5 | TRBV20-1 | CSAAGTTGRETQYF | TGCAGTGCGGCCGGGACCACAGGCAGGGAGACCCAGTACTTC
many | 14 | TRBD1 | TRBJ1-5 | TRBV20-1 | CSARAGQGNQPQHF | TGCAGTGCTAGAGCGGGACAGGGAAATCAGCCCCAGCATTTT
few | 12 | TRBD1 | TRBJ2-7 | TRBV28 | CASSQGVREQYF | TGTGCCAGCAGTCAGGGGGTAAGGGAGCAGTACTTC
. | 14 | TRBD2 | TRBJ2-7 | TRBV7-9 | CASSPRAGDHEQYF | TGTGCCAGCAGTCCCCGGGCGGGAGACCACGAGCAGTACTTC
many | 16 | . | TRBJ1-5 | TRBV12-3/TRBV12-4 | CASSLGVPQGNQPQHF | TGTGCCAGCAGTTTAGGCGTGCCGCAGGGCAATCAGCCCCAGCATTTT
. | 13 | . | TRBJ2-2 | TRBV6-2/TRBV6-3 | CASNPLNTGELFF | TGTGCCAGCAACCCACTGAACACCGGGGAGCTGTTTTTT
. | 16 | TRBD1 | TRBJ1-5 | TRBV20-1 | CSARDPARGLDQPQHF | TGCAGTGCTAGAGATCCGGCCAGGGGGCTCGATCAGCCCCAGCATTTT
many | 14 | TRBD2 | TRBJ2-7 | TRBV3-1 | CASTPSGRPDEQYF | TGTGCCAGCACACCGAGCGGGAGACCCGACGAGCAGTACTTC
. | 15 | TRBD2 | TRBJ2-2 | TRBV13 | CASRSSGRGHGELFF | TGTGCCAGCAGATCTAGCGGGAGGGGTCACGGGGAGCTGTTTTTT
. | 13 | . | TRBJ2-3 | TRBV12-3/TRBV12-4 | CATTSRRVDTQYF | TGTGCCACGACCTCGCGCAGGGTAGATACGCAGTATTTT
. | 14 | . | TRBJ2-5 | TRBV7-3 | CASSPRNRQETQYF | TGTGCCAGCAGCCCTCGGAACAGACAAGAGACCCAGTACTTC
few | 16 | TRBD2 | TRBJ2-3 | TRBV12-3/TRBV12-4 | CASSLGSGRASDTQYF | TGTGCCAGCAGTTTGGGCAGCGGGAGGGCCTCAGATACGCAGTATTTT
. | 15 | TRBD1 | TRBJ2-7 | TRBV13 | CASSLVGQGNYEQYF | TGTGCCAGCAGCTTGGTGGGACAGGGAAACTACGAGCAGTACTTC
. | 15 | TRBD1 | TRBJ1-2 | TRBV6-2/TRBV6-3 | CASNPSGTANYGYTF | TGTGCCAGCAACCCTTCCGGGACAGCAAACTATGGCTACACCTTC
. | 14 | TRBD2 | TRBJ2-7 | TRBV13 | CASSLSSGSYEQYF | TGTGCCAGCAGCTTGTCGAGCGGGAGTTACGAGCAGTACTTC
. | 15 | . | TRBJ2-1 | TRBV28 | CASSLLGGGRNEQFF | TGTGCCAGCAGTTTATTAGGGGGAGGTAGGAATGAGCAGTTCTTC
. | 13 | TRBD2 | TRBJ2-7 | TRBV20-1 | CRAGLAGTYEQYF | TGCAGGGCAGGACTAGCGGGGACCTACGAGCAGTACTTC
few | 17 | TRBD2 | TRBJ2-1 | TRBV4-1 | CASSQDPAGGPWNEQFF | TGCGCCAGCAGCCAAGATCCCGCGGGAGGGCCGTGGAATGAGCAGTTCTTC
. | 11 | . | TRBJ2-5 | TRBV12-3/TRBV12-4 | CASSLAATQYF | TGTGCCAGCAGTTTGGCGGCGACCCAGTACTTC
. | 15 | TRBD1 | TRBJ2-7 | TRBV7-2 | CASSLEGTGNYEQYF | TGTGCCAGCAGCTTAGAAGGGACAGGGAACTACGAGCAGTACTTC
many | 16 | . | TRBJ1-5 | TRBV4-2 | CASSQDRDISSQPQHF | TGTGCCAGCAGCCAAGATCGGGACATCTCTAGTCAGCCCCAGCATTTT
many | 15 | TRBD2 | TRBJ2-1 | TRBV6-1 | CASSSPGLANNEQFF | TGTGCCAGCAGCTCACCGGGACTAGCGAACAATGAGCAGTTCTTC
. | 16 | . | TRBJ2-3 | TRBV6-5 | CASSYSIAKGTDTQYF | TGTGCCAGCAGTTACTCGATAGCGAAGGGCACAGATACGCAGTATTTT
many | 13 | . | TRBJ2-3 | TRBV4-3 | CASSQDRQDTQYF | TGCGCCAGCAGCCAAGATCGGCAAGATACGCAGTATTTT
. | 15 | . | TRBJ2-3 | TRBV5-6 | CASRVLQLSTDTQYF | TGTGCCAGCAGAGTGCTACAGTTAAGCACAGATACGCAGTATTTT
. | 17 | . | TRBJ2-7 | TRBV20-1 | CSARGSRGAPRVYEQYF | TGCAGTGCTAGAGGGTCCCGGGGGGCCCCAAGAGTCTACGAGCAGTACTTC
few | 12 | TRBD2 | TRBJ2-5 | TRBV20-1 | CSARPAGGTQYF | TGCAGTGCTAGACCAGCGGGGGGGACCCAGTACTTC
few | 16 | . | TRBJ2-7 | TRBV7-9 | CASSLVFDRDSYEQYF | TGTGCCAGCAGCTTAGTGTTTGACCGGGATTCCTACGAGCAGTACTTC
. | 12 | . | TRBJ2-7 | TRBV4-3 | CASSRTPFEQYF | TGCGCCAGCAGTCGGACACCTTTCGAGCAGTACTTC
. | 13 | TRBD1 | TRBJ1-2 | TRBV10-3 | CAISVDRGYGYTF | TGTGCCATCAGTGTGGACAGGGGCTATGGCTACACCTTC
few | 15 | TRBD2 | TRBJ2-1 | TRBV11-3 | CASSLSGRADNEQFF | TGTGCCAGCAGCTTAAGCGGGAGGGCTGACAATGAGCAGTTCTTC
. | 14 | . | TRBJ1-4 | TRBV2 | CASRRGPANEKLFF | TGTGCCAGCAGGAGGGGACCAGCTAATGAAAAACTGTTTTTT
. | 16 | TRBD1 | TRBJ2-3 | TRBV19 | CASSIGLGQSTDTQYF | TGTGCCAGTAGTATAGGATTGGGACAGAGCACAGATACGCAGTATTTT
. | 14 | . | TRBJ2-7 | TRBV20-1 | CSARLPTVSYEQYF | TGCAGTGCTAGACTCCCGACAGTCTCCTACGAGCAGTACTTC
. | 15 | TRBD1 | TRBJ2-3 | TRBV7-8 | CASSRDRASTDTQYF | TGTGCCAGCAGCCGGGACAGGGCTAGCACAGATACGCAGTATTTT
few | 15 | . | TRBJ1-2 | TRBV28 | CASSLPQKANYGYTF | TGTGCCAGCAGTTTACCGCAAAAAGCTAACTATGGCTACACCTTC
many | 16 | TRBD2 | TRBJ2-2 | TRBV5-1 | CASTGLAGANTGELFF | TGCGCCAGCACGGGACTAGCGGGGGCGAACACCGGGGAGCTGTTTTTT
. | 14 | . | TRBJ2-1 | TRBV20-1 | CSANLAELYNEQFF | TGCAGTGCTAATTTAGCGGAGCTCTACAATGAGCAGTTCTTC
. | 14 | TRBD1 | TRBJ1-1 | TRBV10-3 | CAISRDSLNTEAFF | TGTGCCATCAGTAGGGACAGCCTGAACACTGAAGCTTTCTTT
. | 16 | TRBD2 | TRBJ2-3 | TRBV20-1 | CSARPPGLSFADTQYF | TGCAGTGCTCGACCACCGGGACTAAGTTTCGCAGATACGCAGTATTTT